This TCR beta chain originates from a study of cytomegalovirus exposure and HLA in healthy donors. At the level of the study: Tens of millions of unique TCR sequences came from HLA-typed donors in an early release.

There are a few counts of this clone. V dropped 6 bases and J dropped 2 bases, with 8 bases sitting between them. Germline CDR1 MNHNS, CDR2 SASEGT. The CDR3 sequence is 14 residues long. Both 60 Vbeta primers and 13 Jbeta primers went into the PCR. Using immunoSEQ multiplex PCR, the repertoire was profiled, and TCRdb retains in-frame clones only, with some absent. The repertoire consists of approximately 100,000 clones, with about 80% occurring once and the leading ten covering around 2.5%. V and J are TRBV6-1 and TRBJ2-6, with no clear D. The sample consisted of PBMCs. The sequence was collected from a middle-aged man in good health and CMV-seropositive. The DNA for the CDR3 is TGTGCCAGCAGCGACAACCCTGGGGCCAACGTCCTGACTTTC. Its protein is CASSDNPGANVLTF.